The T cell receptor beta chain described here comes from a study of OX40 agonist ivuxolimab in advanced cancers. Study context: The dose-escalation cohort was roughly 83% male, with a mean age of approximately 62 years, ranging about 23 to 80. A history of anti-PD-1, anti-PD-L1 or anti-CTLA-4 therapy was acceptable, and 40% had some. Study outcomes and limitations: At 0.1 to 3.0 mg/kg, clonal expansion of CD4+ and CD8+ blood T cells had occurred by week 6. Relative to CD4+ cells, CD8+ T cells on average had more expanded clones.

Sequenced by immunoSEQ multiplex PCR; TCRdb stores in-frame clones only, minus some. The sample shows about 76,000 clones, over 75% of them seen only once. V lost 0 bases and J lost 5, with 13 bases in between. This CDR3 comprises 16 residues. Germline-derived CDR1 and CDR2 are PRHDT and FYEKMQ (reference sequence). Turning to this clone: Its target is unknown.

The material was CD4+ or CD8+ T cells sorted from blood, obtained in a trial of the OX40 agonist ivuxolimab. V gene TRBV13 combines with J gene TRBJ2-2; TRBD1 or TRBD2 may be the D gene (6 bases each). This TCR was sampled from an adult with an advanced solid tumor such as melanoma, head and neck, liver or kidney cancer. The CDR3 here is CASSLGRGGKTGELFF. DNA of the CDR3: TGTGCCAGCAGCTTAGGCAGAGGGGGGAAGACCGGGGAGCTGTTTTTT.